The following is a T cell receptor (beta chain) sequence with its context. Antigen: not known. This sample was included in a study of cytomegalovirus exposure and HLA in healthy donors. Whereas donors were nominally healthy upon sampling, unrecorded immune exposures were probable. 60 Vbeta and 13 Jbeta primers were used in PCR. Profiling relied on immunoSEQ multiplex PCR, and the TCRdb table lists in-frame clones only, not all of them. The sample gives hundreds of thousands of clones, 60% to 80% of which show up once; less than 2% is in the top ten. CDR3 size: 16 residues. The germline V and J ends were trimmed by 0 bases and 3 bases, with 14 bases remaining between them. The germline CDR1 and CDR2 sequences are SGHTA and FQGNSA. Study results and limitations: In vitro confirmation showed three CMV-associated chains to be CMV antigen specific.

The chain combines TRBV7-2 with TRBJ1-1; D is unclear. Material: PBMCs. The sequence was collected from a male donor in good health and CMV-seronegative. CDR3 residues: CASSLATASVYTEAFF. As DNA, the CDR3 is TGTGCCAGCAGCTTAGCCACAGCATCGGTGTACACTGAAGCTTTCTTT.